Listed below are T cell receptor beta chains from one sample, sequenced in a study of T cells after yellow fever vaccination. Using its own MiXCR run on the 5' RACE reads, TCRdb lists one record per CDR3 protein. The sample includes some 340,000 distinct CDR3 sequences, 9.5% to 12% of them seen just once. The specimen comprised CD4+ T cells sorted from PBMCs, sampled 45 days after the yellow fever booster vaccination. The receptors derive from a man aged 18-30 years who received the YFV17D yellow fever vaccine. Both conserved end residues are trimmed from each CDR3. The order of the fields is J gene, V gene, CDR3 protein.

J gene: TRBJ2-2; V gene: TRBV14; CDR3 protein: ASSPQYTGELF
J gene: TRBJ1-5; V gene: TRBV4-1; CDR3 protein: ASSQERDQPQH
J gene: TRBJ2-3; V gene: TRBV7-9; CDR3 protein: ASSPGGAFTDTQY
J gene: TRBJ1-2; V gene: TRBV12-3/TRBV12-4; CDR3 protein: ASSGRTGQNYGYT
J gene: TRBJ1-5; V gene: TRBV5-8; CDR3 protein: ASSHLTGDSNQPQH
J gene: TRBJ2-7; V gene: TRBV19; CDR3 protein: ASRPTGGGGPIQY
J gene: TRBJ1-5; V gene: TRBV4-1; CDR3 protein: ASSRGEGYQPQH
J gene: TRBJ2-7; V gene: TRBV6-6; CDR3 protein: ASTRTGTGFFYEQY
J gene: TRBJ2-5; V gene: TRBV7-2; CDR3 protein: ASSRRLGFLRETQY
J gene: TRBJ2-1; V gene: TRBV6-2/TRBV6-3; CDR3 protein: ASSYGLNRDRYNEQF
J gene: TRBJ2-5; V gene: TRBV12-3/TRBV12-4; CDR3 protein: ASNEMGGGNKETQY
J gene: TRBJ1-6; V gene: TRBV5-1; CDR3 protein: ASSLAGRGGSPLH
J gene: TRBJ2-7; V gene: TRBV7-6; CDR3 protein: ASSLQHEQY
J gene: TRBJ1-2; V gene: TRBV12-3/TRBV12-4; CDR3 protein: ASSLSLLDRGGYT
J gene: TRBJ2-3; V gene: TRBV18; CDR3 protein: ASSPPDRVDTQY
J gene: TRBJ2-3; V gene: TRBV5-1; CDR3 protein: ASSLNGGDTDTQY
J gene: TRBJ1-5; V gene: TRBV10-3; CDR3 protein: AISERTVDSNQPQH
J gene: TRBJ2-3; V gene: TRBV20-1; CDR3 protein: SARAGGDTQY
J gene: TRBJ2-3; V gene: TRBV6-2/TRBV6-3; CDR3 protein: ATMYSTDTQY
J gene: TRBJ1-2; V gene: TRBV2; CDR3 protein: ASSGGEGRSYGYT
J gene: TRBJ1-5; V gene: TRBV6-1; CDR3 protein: ASSADRHSNQPQH
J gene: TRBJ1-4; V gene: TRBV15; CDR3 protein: ATRTGQPNEKLF
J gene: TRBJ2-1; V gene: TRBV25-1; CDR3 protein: ASSAGTPISYNEQF
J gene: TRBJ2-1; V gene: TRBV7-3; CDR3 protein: ASSRTSGGASEQF